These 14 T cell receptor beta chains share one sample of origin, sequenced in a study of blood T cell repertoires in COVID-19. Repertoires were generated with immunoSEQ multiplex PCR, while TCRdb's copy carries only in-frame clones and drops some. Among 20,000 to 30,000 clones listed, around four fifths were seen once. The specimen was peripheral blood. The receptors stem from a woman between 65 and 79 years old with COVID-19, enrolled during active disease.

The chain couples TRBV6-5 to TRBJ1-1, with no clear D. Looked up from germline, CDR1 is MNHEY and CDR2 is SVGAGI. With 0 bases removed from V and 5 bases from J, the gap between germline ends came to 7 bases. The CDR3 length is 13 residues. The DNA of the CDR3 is TGTGCCAGCAGTTACTCCCTCGGGACTGAAGCTTTCTTT. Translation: CASSYSLGTEAFF.

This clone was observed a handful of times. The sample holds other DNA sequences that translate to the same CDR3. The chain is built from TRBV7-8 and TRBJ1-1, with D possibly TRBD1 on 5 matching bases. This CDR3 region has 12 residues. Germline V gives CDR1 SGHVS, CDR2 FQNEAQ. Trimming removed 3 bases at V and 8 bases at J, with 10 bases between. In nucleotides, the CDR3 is TGTGCCAGCAGCTTCCGGGGGGGAGAAGCTTTCTTT. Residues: CASSFRGGEAFF.

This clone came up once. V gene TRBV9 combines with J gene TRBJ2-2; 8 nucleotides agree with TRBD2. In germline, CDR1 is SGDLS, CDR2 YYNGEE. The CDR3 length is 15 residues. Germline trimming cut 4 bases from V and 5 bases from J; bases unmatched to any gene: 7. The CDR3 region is CASSSSGGVTGELFF. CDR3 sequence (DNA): TGTGCCAGCAGCAGTTCGGGAGGGGTTACCGGGGAGCTGTTTTTT.

CDR3 coding DNA: TGCGCCAGCAGCCAGGGTATCCGGGGGGATGGCTACACCTTC. This gives the protein CASSQGIRGDGYTF. V gene TRBV4-3 combines with J gene TRBJ1-2; TRBD1 might be the D (5 bases). CDR1 is LGHNA, CDR2 YSLEER, per germline. V shed 3 bases and J shed 6 bases, with 14 bases lying between them. This CDR3 spans 14 amino acids.

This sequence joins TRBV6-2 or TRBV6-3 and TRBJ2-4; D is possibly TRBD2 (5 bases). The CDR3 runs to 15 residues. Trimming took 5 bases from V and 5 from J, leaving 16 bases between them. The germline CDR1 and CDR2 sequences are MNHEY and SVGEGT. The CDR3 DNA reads TGTGCCAGCAGTCCCCTAGGACTGCTCCAAAACATTCAGTACTTC. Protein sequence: CASSPLGLLQNIQYF.

The CDR3 nucleotides are TGTGCCAGCAGCCAAGTTCAGGGGAGCTATGGCTACACCTTC. This encodes CASSQVQGSYGYTF. The rearrangement uses TRBV4-2 and TRBJ1-2; D is perhaps TRBD1 (6 bases). The V end was cut by 1 base, the J end by 4 bases, with 10 bases between. Germline CDR1 LGHNA, CDR2 YNFKEQ. The CDR3 totals 14 residues.

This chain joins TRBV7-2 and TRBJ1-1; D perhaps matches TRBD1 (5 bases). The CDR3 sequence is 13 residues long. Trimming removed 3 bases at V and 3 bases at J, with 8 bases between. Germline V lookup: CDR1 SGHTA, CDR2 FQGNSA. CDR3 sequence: CASSFDRDTEAFF. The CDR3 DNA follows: TGTGCCAGCAGCTTCGACAGAGACACTGAAGCTTTCTTT.

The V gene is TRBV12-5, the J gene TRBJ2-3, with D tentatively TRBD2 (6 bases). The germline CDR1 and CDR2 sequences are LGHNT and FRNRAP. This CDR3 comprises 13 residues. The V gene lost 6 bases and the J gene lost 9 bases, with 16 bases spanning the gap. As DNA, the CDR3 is TGTGCTAGTGGACGGGCCTTTGGGGGGACGCAGTATTTT. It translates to CASGRAFGGTQYF.

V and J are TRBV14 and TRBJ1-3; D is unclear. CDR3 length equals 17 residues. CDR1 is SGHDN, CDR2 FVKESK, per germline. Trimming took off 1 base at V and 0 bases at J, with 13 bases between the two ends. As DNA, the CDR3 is TGTGCCAGCAGCCAAGGGTTCTGGCGGTTCTCTGGAAACACCATATATTTT. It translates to CASSQGFWRFSGNTIYF.

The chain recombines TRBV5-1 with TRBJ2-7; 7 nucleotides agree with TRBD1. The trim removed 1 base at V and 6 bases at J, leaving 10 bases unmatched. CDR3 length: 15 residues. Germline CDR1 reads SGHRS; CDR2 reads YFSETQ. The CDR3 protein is CASSLWVQGSTEQYF. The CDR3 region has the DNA TGCGCCAGCAGCTTGTGGGTACAGGGGAGCACCGAGCAGTACTTC.

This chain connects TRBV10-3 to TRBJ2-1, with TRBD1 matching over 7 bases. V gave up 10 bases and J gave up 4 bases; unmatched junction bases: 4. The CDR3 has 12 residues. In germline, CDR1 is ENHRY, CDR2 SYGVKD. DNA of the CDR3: TGTGCCACCGGGACAGAGTACAATGAGCAGTTCTTC. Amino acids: CATGTEYNEQFF.

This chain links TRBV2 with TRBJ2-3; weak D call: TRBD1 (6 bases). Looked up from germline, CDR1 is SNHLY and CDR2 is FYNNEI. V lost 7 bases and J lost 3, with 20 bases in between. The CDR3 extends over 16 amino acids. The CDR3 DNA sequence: TGTGCCAGCACCTCATACCCACAGGGCGGGACAGATACGCAGTATTTT. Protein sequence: CASTSYPQGGTDTQYF. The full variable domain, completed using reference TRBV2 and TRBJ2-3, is EPEVTQTPSHQVTQMGQEVILRCVPISNHLYFYWYRQILGQKVEFLVSFYNNEISEKSEIFDDQFSVERPDGSNFTLKIRSTKLEDSAMYFCASTSYPQGGTDTQYFGPGTRLTVL.

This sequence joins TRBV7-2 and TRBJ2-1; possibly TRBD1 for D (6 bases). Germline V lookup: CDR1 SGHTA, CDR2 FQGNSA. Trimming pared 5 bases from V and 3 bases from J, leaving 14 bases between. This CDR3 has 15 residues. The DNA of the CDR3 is TGTGCCAGCAGCCAGGCGTGGGGGCTCTACAATGAGCAGTTCTTC. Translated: CASSQAWGLYNEQFF.

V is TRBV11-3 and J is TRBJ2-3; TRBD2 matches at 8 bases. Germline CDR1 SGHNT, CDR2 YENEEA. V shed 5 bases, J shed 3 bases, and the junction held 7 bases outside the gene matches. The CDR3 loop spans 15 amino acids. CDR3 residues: CASSEREGRTDTQYF. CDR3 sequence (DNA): TGTGCCAGCAGCGAACGGGAGGGCCGGACAGATACGCAGTATTTT. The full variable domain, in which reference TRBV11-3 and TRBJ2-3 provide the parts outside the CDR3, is EAGVVQSPRYKIIEKKQPVAFWCNPISGHNTLYWYLQNLGQGPELLIRYENEEAVDDSQLPKDRFSAERLKGVDSTLKIQPAELGDSAVYLCASSEREGRTDTQYFGPGTRLTVL.